This record covers a single T cell receptor beta chain. Patients from Seattle were sampled longitudinally, starting during active infection. This record belongs to a study of blood T cell repertoires in COVID-19. Looking at the study overall: Researchers got acute and convalescent COVID-19 samples from the United States, Italy and Spain.

The CDR3 length is 16 residues. V was cut by 0 bases and J by 5 bases, with 14 bases left in between. Germline V lookup: CDR1 SGHNT, CDR2 YYREEE (reference sequence). Methods used by the authors: Scientists estimated how many nucleated cells there were by amplifying reference gene primers. Using immunoSEQ multiplex PCR, the repertoire was profiled, and TCRdb retains in-frame clones only, with some absent. V, J and clone size are those of that table, while D and trimming were read from the DNA. Here the sample spans 150,000 to 200,000 clones, roughly 76% being singletons. The genes are TRBV5-4 and TRBJ1-4; D possibly corresponds to TRBD1 (6 bases). The sequence derives from a woman of 80 years or more with COVID-19, enrolled during active disease. Sequencing was done on a sample of peripheral blood. The CDR3 nucleotides read TGTGCCAGCAGCTTGGCCTCAGGGGCCGGGAATGAAAAACTGTTTTTT. This sequence encodes CASSLASGAGNEKLFF.